These T cell receptor beta chains were read from a single sample in a study of shared T cell receptors in the human thymus. The repertoire was sequenced with immunoSEQ multiplex PCR; TCRdb's copy has only in-frame clones and lacks some. The sample shows about 380,000 clones, 95% of them seen only once. The sample comprised thymocytes. The receptors here all came from a human donor. Both conserved end residues are part of each CDR3. A D gene is named only where the DNA matches it firmly. A clone size is listed for some rows: how often the clone was seen (once, few, many), or a class if it is expanded.

V: TRBV20-1
size: -
J: TRBJ1-1
D: -
CDR3: CSARVNTEAFF
DNA: TGCAGTGCTAGGGTGAACACTGAAGCTTTCTTT

V: TRBV19
size: -
J: TRBJ1-1
D: -
CDR3: CATLLRVRSDRNTEAFF
DNA: TGTGCCACCCTATTAAGGGTTCGATCGGACAGGAACACTGAAGCTTTCTTT

V: TRBV21-1
size: -
J: TRBJ2-7
D: -
CDR3: CASSKRVAISSGTGWHEQYF
DNA: TGTGCCAGCAGCAAAAGAGTAGCAATATCTTCCGGGACAGGGTGGCACGAGCAGTACTTC

V: TRBV6-6
size: once
J: TRBJ2-1
D: -
CDR3: CASTLRYNEQFF
DNA: TGTGCCAGCACCTTGCGGTACAATGAGCAGTTCTTC

V: TRBV7-2
size: -
J: TRBJ2-1
D: TRBD2
CDR3: CASRLTSRLRRNEQFF
DNA: TGTGCCAGCAGGTTGACTAGCCGATTACGTAGGAATGAGCAGTTCTTC

V: TRBV28
size: -
J: TRBJ2-7
D: -
CDR3: CASSLSTGISYEQYF
DNA: TGTGCCAGCAGTTTATCTACAGGGATCTCCTACGAGCAGTACTTC

V: TRBV28
size: -
J: TRBJ1-1
D: -
CDR3: CASTPGWVNRAFF
DNA: TGTGCCAGCACCCCCGGGTGGGTAAATCGAGCTTTCTTT

V: TRBV19
size: once
J: TRBJ1-5
D: -
CDR3: CASSIGGVELSNQPQHF
DNA: TGTGCCAGTAGTATAGGTGGGGTGGAACTCAGCAATCAGCCCCAGCATTTT

V: TRBV5-1
size: -
J: TRBJ1-5
D: -
CDR3: CASSAGGRNQPQHF
DNA: TGCGCCAGCAGCGCCGGGGGTCGCAATCAGCCCCAGCATTTT

V: TRBV4-3
size: -
J: TRBJ2-4
D: TRBD1
CDR3: CASSQDPLQGPAKNIQYF
DNA: TGCGCCAGCAGCCAAGATCCCTTACAGGGGCCAGCCAAAAACATTCAGTACTTC

V: TRBV15
size: -
J: TRBJ2-7
D: -
CDR3: CATSRDRQGRDEQYF
DNA: TGTGCCACCAGCAGAGATCGTCAGGGTAGGGACGAGCAGTACTTC

V: TRBV5-6
size: once
J: TRBJ2-7
D: -
CDR3: CASSFKRGEDEQYF
DNA: TGTGCCAGCAGCTTTAAGAGGGGCGAAGACGAGCAGTACTTC

V: TRBV7-9
size: -
J: TRBJ2-1
D: TRBD2
CDR3: CASSHTWGLAVRNEQFF
DNA: TGTGCCAGCAGCCACACTTGGGGACTAGCGGTCAGGAATGAGCAGTTCTTC

V: TRBV4-1
size: -
J: TRBJ2-7
D: TRBD2
CDR3: CASSQDPGTSNHEQYF
DNA: TGCGCCAGCAGCCAGGACCCCGGGACTAGTAACCACGAGCAGTACTTC

V: TRBV7-7
size: -
J: TRBJ2-2
D: TRBD2
CDR3: CASSLDLSTSGPGASTGELFF
DNA: TGTGCTAGCAGCTTAGACTTATCTACTAGCGGCCCCGGGGCGAGCACCGGGGAGCTGTTTTTT

V: TRBV9
size: -
J: TRBJ2-5
D: -
CDR3: CASSPERDRGSSGSSLLETQYF
DNA: TGTGCCAGCAGCCCGGAGCGGGACAGGGGCTCTAGCGGGAGTTCCCTTCTGGAGACCCAGTACTTC

V: TRBV19
size: -
J: TRBJ2-5
D: -
CDR3: CATTPGGLWIQETQYF
DNA: TGTGCCACCACTCCCGGGGGGCTCTGGATTCAAGAGACCCAGTACTTC

V: TRBV28
size: -
J: TRBJ2-7
D: TRBD1
CDR3: CASSLHRDRIPPEQYF
DNA: TGTGCCAGCAGTTTACATAGGGACAGAATCCCGCCCGAGCAGTACTTC

V: TRBV5-5
size: -
J: TRBJ2-1
D: TRBD2
CDR3: CASSQTSGSYNEQFF
DNA: TGTGCCAGCAGCCAAACTAGCGGGAGCTACAATGAGCAGTTCTTC

V: TRBV4-2
size: -
J: TRBJ2-3
D: TRBD2
CDR3: CASSQDPSGRSDTQYF
DNA: TGTGCCAGCAGCCAAGACCCTAGCGGGAGATCAGATACGCAGTATTTT

V: TRBV7-2
size: -
J: TRBJ2-7
D: -
CDR3: CASSLSDEQYF
DNA: TGTGCCAGCAGCTTGTCGGACGAGCAGTACTTC

V: TRBV4-3
size: -
J: TRBJ1-2
D: TRBD1
CDR3: CASSPKKDRGYTF
DNA: TGCGCCAGCAGCCCAAAAAAGGACAGGGGCTACACCTTC

V: TRBV27
size: -
J: TRBJ2-3
D: -
CDR3: CASSLSPRTDTQYF
DNA: TGTGCCAGCAGTTTATCCCCCCGCACAGATACGCAGTATTTT

V: TRBV6-1
size: -
J: TRBJ2-7
D: TRBD2
CDR3: CASSEAAGALSYEQYF
DNA: TGTGCCAGCAGTGAAGCCGCGGGAGCTCTTTCCTACGAGCAGTACTTC

V: TRBV27
size: -
J: TRBJ2-3
D: -
CDR3: CASSLFQWGTVRGVSTDTQYF
DNA: TGTGCCAGCAGTTTATTCCAGTGGGGAACGGTAAGGGGGGTTAGCACAGATACGCAGTATTTT

V: TRBV4-2
size: -
J: TRBJ2-5
D: TRBD2
CDR3: CASSQAPGTSEETQYF
DNA: TGTGCCAGCAGCCAAGCACCCGGGACTAGCGAAGAGACCCAGTACTTC

V: TRBV14
size: -
J: TRBJ2-3
D: -
CDR3: CASSQDRVIHPPRAQYF
DNA: TGTGCCAGCAGCCAAGATCGAGTGATACATCCCCCTAGAGCGCAGTATTTT

V: TRBV27
size: -
J: TRBJ2-7
D: TRBD1
CDR3: CASSFSRGTGGGEQYF
DNA: TGTGCCAGCAGTTTCTCGAGGGGGACAGGGGGCGGCGAGCAGTACTTC

V: TRBV28
size: -
J: TRBJ2-7
D: TRBD1
CDR3: CASSFPTGEDYEQYF
DNA: TGTGCCAGCAGTTTCCCGACAGGGGAGGACTACGAGCAGTACTTC

V: TRBV6-5
size: -
J: TRBJ2-5
D: -
CDR3: CASSHPGGETQYF
DNA: TGTGCCAGCAGTCACCCAGGGGGGGAGACCCAGTACTTC

V: TRBV5-6
size: -
J: TRBJ1-1
D: -
CDR3: CASSLGGGTEAFF
DNA: TGTGCCAGCAGCTTAGGGGGAGGCACTGAAGCTTTCTTT

V: TRBV6-4
size: few
J: TRBJ2-1
D: TRBD2
CDR3: CASPKTGYSGRASYNEQFF
DNA: TGTGCCAGCCCAAAAACGGGGTATAGCGGGAGGGCCTCCTACAATGAGCAGTTCTTC

V: TRBV4-3
size: -
J: TRBJ1-2
D: -
CDR3: CASSQDLLGGGLMDGYTF
DNA: TGCGCCAGCAGCCAAGACCTCCTTGGGGGAGGCCTAATGGATGGCTACACCTTC

V: TRBV7-6
size: -
J: TRBJ2-3
D: -
CDR3: CASSRQPSTDTQYF
DNA: TGTGCCAGCAGCCGACAGCCTAGCACAGATACGCAGTATTTT

V: TRBV18
size: few
J: TRBJ2-2
D: -
CDR3: CASSPKTRNTGELFF
DNA: TGTGCCAGCTCACCTAAGACACGGAACACCGGGGAGCTGTTTTTT

V: TRBV11-2
size: -
J: TRBJ2-7
D: -
CDR3: CASSLVPALPHYEQYF
DNA: TGTGCCAGCAGCTTAGTACCGGCTCTTCCCCACTACGAGCAGTACTTC

V: TRBV10-2
size: -
J: TRBJ2-3
D: -
CDR3: CASSSTDTQYF
DNA: TGCGCCAGCTCTAGCACAGATACGCAGTATTTT

V: TRBV18
size: -
J: TRBJ1-2
D: -
CDR3: CASSAQGFYGYTF
DNA: TGTGCCAGCTCAGCACAGGGATTCTATGGCTACACCTTC

V: TRBV27
size: -
J: TRBJ2-2
D: TRBD1
CDR3: CASSPQDRGGVTGELFF
DNA: TGTGCCAGCAGTCCACAGGACAGGGGAGGGGTGACCGGGGAGCTGTTTTTT

V: TRBV1
size: -
J: TRBJ2-5
D: -
CDR3: CTSRATSKGETQYF
DNA: TGCACCAGCAGAGCGACTAGCAAGGGGGAGACCCAGTACTTC

V: TRBV7-2
size: once
J: TRBJ2-1
D: -
CDR3: CASTTSWGAYNEQFF
DNA: TGTGCCAGCACCACCTCATGGGGGGCCTACAATGAGCAGTTCTTC

V: TRBV7-9
size: -
J: TRBJ2-5
D: TRBD2
CDR3: CASSPTTSGRVGETQYF
DNA: TGTGCCAGCAGCCCGACGACTAGCGGGAGGGTCGGGGAGACCCAGTACTTC

V: TRBV27
size: -
J: TRBJ2-4
D: -
CDR3: CASSLYGRVQYF
DNA: TGTGCCAGCAGTTTATACGGGCGGGTTCAGTACTTC